This TCR beta chain was sequenced in a study of sequential checkpoint blockade in melanoma. Study background: First-line arms were nivolumab then ipilimumab, or the reverse, randomized 1:1. Maintenance nivolumab came after either treatment sequence.

V gave up 5 bases and J gave up 4 bases; unmatched junction bases: 4. Germline CDR1 is SGHTA and CDR2 is FQGNSA. The CDR3 is made up of 14 amino acids. Using immunoSEQ multiplex PCR, the repertoire was profiled, and TCRdb retains in-frame clones only, with some absent. Seen here are 18,000 or so clones, 74% observed once, and the top ten hold roughly 35%. Regarding treatment: randomized to nivolumab then ipilimumab (arm A) or the reverse (arm B). None of the patients previously received DNA-damaging chemotherapy. From thawed PBMCs, live CD3+CD8+ cells negative for CD19 and CD56 were sorted. Source: CD8+ T cells sorted from blood (inferred from file names), taken from a patient given nivolumab and ipilimumab in sequence. The chain has TRBV7-2 and TRBJ2-7, with 11 positions matching TRBD2. The sequence came from a human donor with melanoma. The CDR3 DNA reads TGTGCCAGCAGCGGGGCTAGCGGGGGGTACGAGCAGTACTTC. Translation gives CASSGASGGYEQYF.